The rows below give T cell receptor beta chains drawn from one sample of a study of cytomegalovirus exposure and HLA in healthy donors. Data came from immunoSEQ multiplex PCR; TCRdb stores just in-frame clones and leaves some out. This table holds around 190,000 clones, 84% found once. The source material was PBMCs. The receptors stem from a girl aged 2-10 years in good health and CMV-seropositive. Each CDR3 is given with its conserved first and last residue. A D gene is named only where the DNA matches it firmly. Size is stated for part of the rows, as once, few or many counts, or as a class when the clone is expanded.

v_gene	j_gene	d_gene	abundance	CDR3nt	CDR3aa
TRBV6-1	TRBJ2-4	TRBD1	-	TGTGCCAGCAGTGAATACAGGGGGAGCATTCAGTACTTC	CASSEYRGSIQYF
TRBV7-3	TRBJ2-2	-	-	TGTGCCAGCAGCTTATCCCGAGGAGGGTTAGGCGGGGAGCTGTTTTTT	CASSLSRGGLGGELFF
TRBV28	TRBJ1-5	TRBD1	-	TGTGCCAGCGGGGGGACAGTTAGCAATCAGCCCCAGCATTTT	CASGGTVSNQPQHF
TRBV18	TRBJ2-1	TRBD2	-	TGTGCCAGCTCACCTGGGGGGGGATTTGATGAGCAGTTCTTC	CASSPGGGFDEQFF
TRBV5-1	TRBJ2-2	TRBD2	once	TGCGCCAGCAAACTCAAGCCAGCGGGGGATCCCGGGGAGCTGTTTTTT	CASKLKPAGDPGELFF
TRBV5-6	TRBJ1-2	-	-	TGTGCCAGCAGCGACTCAGCAGGGATCGGCTACACCTTC	CASSDSAGIGYTF
TRBV5-1	TRBJ2-2	-	once	TGCGCCAGCAGCGTCTGGCTTGCGAACACCGGGGAGCTGTTTTTT	CASSVWLANTGELFF
TRBV4-1	TRBJ2-7	TRBD1	-	TGCGCCAGCAGCCCCAGGGGGCAGTCCTTCGAGCAGTACTTC	CASSPRGQSFEQYF
TRBV27	TRBJ2-1	TRBD1	-	TGTGCCAGCCGGGGACAGGGGGATAAGGAGCAGTTCTTC	CASRGQGDKEQFF
TRBV5-1	TRBJ2-7	-	-	TGCGCCAGCAGCCTCAGGGGAAGGACGGTCTACGAGCAGTACTTC	CASSLRGRTVYEQYF
TRBV5-1	TRBJ2-3	-	-	TGCGCCAGCAGCTTGTCGGCGGGACCATTGGATCCAAGGGGCACAGATACGCAGTATTTT	CASSLSAGPLDPRGTDTQYF
TRBV6-1	TRBJ2-1	TRBD2	-	TGTGCCAGCAGACTAGCGGGAGGGCCCGGTGAGCAGTTCTTC	CASRLAGGPGEQFF
TRBV2	TRBJ2-7	TRBD2	-	TGTGCCAGCAGTGAAGCGATTTTGGAGCGGGGGTGGACCTACGAGCAGTACTTC	CASSEAILERGWTYEQYF
TRBV5-1	TRBJ2-3	TRBD1	-	TGCGCCAGCAGCCCCGACAGGGGCGGCACAGATACGCAGTATTTT	CASSPDRGGTDTQYF
TRBV29-1	TRBJ1-2	TRBD1	-	TGCAGCGCGACGAGGACAGGGTCCAACTATGGCTACACCTTC	CSATRTGSNYGYTF
TRBV10-2	TRBJ2-7	TRBD1	-	TGCGCCAGCAGTAAACCTACCCTCCGGGACAGGGGCCGCAAATACGAGCAGTACTTC	CASSKPTLRDRGRKYEQYF
TRBV13	TRBJ1-4	-	few	TGTGCCAGCAGCTCACAGGGCCCTAATGAAAAACTGTTTTTT	CASSSQGPNEKLFF
TRBV30	TRBJ1-2	TRBD1	once	TGTGCCTGGAGTGTACGGTGGAGGGGGCTGGGGGGCTACACCTTC	CAWSVRWRGLGGYTF
TRBV19	TRBJ1-2	-	-	TGTGCCTCCGAACCTCCGGGACACCTCTATGGCTACACCTTC	CASEPPGHLYGYTF
TRBV6-1	TRBJ1-2	-	-	TGTGCCAGCAGAGAAACAGGAGCAGCCTATGGCTACACCTTC	CASRETGAAYGYTF
TRBV30	TRBJ2-1	TRBD2	-	TGTTCTAGCGGTGAGCAGTTCTTC	CSSGEQFF
TRBV4-1	TRBJ2-7	-	once	TGCGCCAGCAGCCAAGATCCCGGGGTGGGAGGCATGGGCGAGCAGTACTTC	CASSQDPGVGGMGEQYF
TRBV4-1	TRBJ1-2	-	-	TGCGCCAGCAGCCAAGATTGGGCCGCTAACATTTATGGCTACACCTTC	CASSQDWAANIYGYTF
TRBV30	TRBJ1-5	TRBD1	-	TGTGCCTGGACCGTAGGGACAGGGGCTAATCAGCCCCAGCATTTT	CAWTVGTGANQPQHF
TRBV28	TRBJ2-7	TRBD2	-	TGTGCCAGCAGTTACTTGACTAGCGGGAGCTACGAGCAGTACTTC	CASSYLTSGSYEQYF
TRBV29-1	TRBJ2-4	-	once	TGCAGCGTTGAAGATCCCGGCAGGGGGGTTGAGCCCAAAAACATTCAGTACTTC	CSVEDPGRGVEPKNIQYF
TRBV2	TRBJ2-7	-	-	TGTGCCAGCAGTTTCGAAGGAGCAGGGGTGGAGCAGTACTTC	CASSFEGAGVEQYF
TRBV7-8	TRBJ2-3	-	-	TGTGCCAGCAGCTTATGGACTAGCACAGATACGCAGTATTTT	CASSLWTSTDTQYF
TRBV14	TRBJ1-4	-	-	TGTGCCAGCAGCCAAAACAGTAATGCTAATGAAAAACTGTTTTTT	CASSQNSNANEKLFF
TRBV25-1	TRBJ2-2	TRBD1	few	TGTGCCAGCAGCGACAGGGGTCCCGGGGAGCTGTTTTTT	CASSDRGPGELFF
TRBV4-1	TRBJ2-2	TRBD2	-	TGCGCCAGCAGCCAAGGCGGGGGGGCCGGGGAGCTGTTTTTT	CASSQGGGAGELFF
TRBV18	TRBJ2-3	-	-	TGTGCCCTTTGGAGAATAGATACGCAGTATTTT	CALWRIDTQYF
TRBV6-5	TRBJ2-1	-	-	TGTGCCAGCAGTTCCGACAGGAGCTCCTACAATGAGCAGTTCTTC	CASSSDRSSYNEQFF
TRBV15	TRBJ1-2	-	-	TGTGCCACCAGCAGTACAGGGAACTATGGCTACACCTTC	CATSSTGNYGYTF
TRBV5-1	TRBJ2-4	TRBD1	-	TGCGCCAGCAGCTTTTCACTCCTGGACAGGGGGTCCGCCAAAAACATTCAGTACTTC	CASSFSLLDRGSAKNIQYF
TRBV9	TRBJ2-4	TRBD1	-	TGTGCCAGCAGCGTAGAGACAGGGTACGGCAAAAACATTCAGTACTTC	CASSVETGYGKNIQYF
TRBV19	TRBJ1-3	TRBD1	-	TGTGCCAGTAGTAATGACAGGGCAGCTGGAAACACCATATATTTT	CASSNDRAAGNTIYF
TRBV12-5	TRBJ1-1	-	once	TGTGCTAGTGTTCGACAGCGGGCCTACACTGAAGCTTTCTTT	CASVRQRAYTEAFF
TRBV29-1	TRBJ1-2	-	-	TGCAGCGTTGCCCCAGGCGCTAACTATGGCTACACCTTC	CSVAPGANYGYTF
TRBV6-5	TRBJ1-1	-	-	TGTGCCAGCAGGGCAGCCCAGTGGGCTTCCGAAGCTTTCTTT	CASRAAQWASEAFF
TRBV5-1	TRBJ2-3	-	-	TGCGCCAGCAGCCCTATAATGGGGCCAGATACGCAGTATTTT	CASSPIMGPDTQYF
TRBV4-1	TRBJ2-1	TRBD2	-	TGCGCCAGCAGCCAACCCCTAGCGGGGGCGAATGAGCAGTTCTTC	CASSQPLAGANEQFF
TRBV28	TRBJ2-1	TRBD2	-	TGTGCCAGCATCGGGACTAGGTCCTACAATGAGCAGTTCTTC	CASIGTRSYNEQFF
TRBV30	TRBJ1-5	TRBD1	-	TGTGCCTGGAGTGCCGGGACAGGGTACACAGCCCAGCATTTT	CAWSAGTGYTAQHF
TRBV7-9	TRBJ2-3	TRBD2	-	TGTGCCAGCAGCTTAGGACTGCTAGCGGGAGTGGGAGATACGCAGTATTTT	CASSLGLLAGVGDTQYF
TRBV10-3	TRBJ2-1	TRBD2	-	TGTGCCATCAGTTACCTAGCGGGAGACTGGAATGAGCAGTTCTTC	CAISYLAGDWNEQFF
TRBV11-1	TRBJ1-2	-	-	TGTGCCAGCAGCTTAGGAGGAAGGGGAAATGGCTACACCTTC	CASSLGGRGNGYTF
TRBV30	TRBJ1-2	-	once	TGTGCCTGTCTGGTCCCGGATGGCTACACCTTC	CACLVPDGYTF
TRBV11-3	TRBJ1-5	-	-	TGTGCCAGCAGCTTAGGGGCAGTCAACAATCAGCCCCAGCATTTT	CASSLGAVNNQPQHF
TRBV6-5	TRBJ1-2	-	-	TGTGCCAGCAGTTACGCGGGGGATGGCTACACCTTC	CASSYAGDGYTF
TRBV6-4	TRBJ2-1	TRBD2	once	TGTGCCAGCAGTGACTCTAGCGGGAGTTACAATGAGCAGTTCTTC	CASSDSSGSYNEQFF
TRBV9	TRBJ2-7	TRBD1	-	TGTGCCAGCAGCCGCAAGGGACAGTACGACGAGCAGTACTTC	CASSRKGQYDEQYF
TRBV5-1	TRBJ1-1	-	-	TGCGCCAGCAGCTTAGGGGGGGAGAGCACTGAAGCTTTCTTT	CASSLGGESTEAFF
TRBV6-9	TRBJ1-3	TRBD1	-	TGTGCCAGCCGTGTCATCAGGGGGCCCTCCTCTGGAAACACCATATATTTT	CASRVIRGPSSGNTIYF
TRBV13	TRBJ1-6	-	-	TGTGCCAGCAGCTTACGGAGGCGGGGCAGACCTTTGAGATCACCCCTCCACTTT	CASSLRRRGRPLRSPLHF